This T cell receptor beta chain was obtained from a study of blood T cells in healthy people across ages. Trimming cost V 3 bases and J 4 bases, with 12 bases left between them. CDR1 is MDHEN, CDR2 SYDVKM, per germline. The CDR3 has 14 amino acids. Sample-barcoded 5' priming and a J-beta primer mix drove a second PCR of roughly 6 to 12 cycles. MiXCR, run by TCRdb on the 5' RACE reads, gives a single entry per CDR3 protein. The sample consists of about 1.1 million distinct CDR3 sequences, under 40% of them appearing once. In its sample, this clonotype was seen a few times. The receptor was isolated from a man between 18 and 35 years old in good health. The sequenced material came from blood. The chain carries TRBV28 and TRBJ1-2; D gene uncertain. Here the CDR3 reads CASSFPGAGYGYTF. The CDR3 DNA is TGTGCCAGCAGTTTCCCGGGAGCTGGCTATGGCTACACCTTC.